This passage covers 28 T cell receptor beta chains from one sample sequenced in a study of T-cell memory formation after mild COVID-19. In TCRdb, the 5' RACE reads were re-called with MiXCR into one record per CDR3 protein. The profile shows 470,000 or so distinct CDR3 sequences, more than 20% of them singletons. The source material was PBMCs or a T cell subset sorted from them (not recorded which). The receptors here all came from an adult woman who had mild COVID-19 (a few samples of this study predate the infection). Cell type and time point are not known.

This clonotype turned up a few times. The V and J genes are TRBV30 and TRBJ1-2; the match to TRBD1 covers 12 bases. The V segment lost 0 bases and the J segment 7 bases; nucleotides outside the gene matches: 12. Looked up from germline, CDR1 is GTSNPN and CDR2 is SVGIG (reference sequence). The CDR3 consists of 17 residues. The CDR3 DNA reads TGTGCCTGGAGTGTACGAAGAAAGGGGACAGGGGGCTCTGGCTACACCTTC. Translated: CAWSVRRKGTGGSGYTF.

This clonotype turned up a few times. The genes are TRBV7-8 and TRBJ2-4, with D maybe TRBD2 (5 bases). V lost 10 bases to trimming and J lost 5 bases, with 12 bases between them. The CDR3 runs 12 residues. Germline CDR1 and CDR2: SGHVS and FQNEAQ. The CDR3 region is CATSAGENIQYF. CDR3 DNA sequence: TGTGCCACTTCGGCCGGGGAAAACATTCAGTACTTC.

The rearrangement uses TRBV24-1 and TRBJ2-7; 8 positions agree with TRBD2. From germline, CDR1 is KGHDR and CDR2 SFDVKD. V was pared by 9 bases and J by 3 bases, with 9 bases of the junction left unmatched. CDR3 length equals 14 residues. CDR3 sequence: CATGGGPGYYEQYF. The CDR3 DNA follows: TGTGCCACCGGCGGGGGGCCGGGATACTACGAGCAGTACTTC.

The chain uses TRBV7-6 and TRBJ2-3, with 9 bases matching TRBD2. With V trimmed by 8 bases and J by 3 bases, 9 bases remained unmatched. Germline V gives CDR1 SGHVS, CDR2 FNYEAQ. There are 15 residues in the CDR3. CDR3 region: CASARAGGLTDTQYF. DNA of the CDR3: TGTGCCAGCGCCCGAGCGGGGGGATTAACAGATACGCAGTATTTT. Full variable domain (outside the CDR3, taken from reference TRBV7-6 and TRBJ2-3): GAGVSQSPRYKVTKRGQDVALRCDPISGHVSLYWYRQALGQGPEFLTYFNYEAQQDKSGLPNDRFSAERPEGSISTLTIQRTEQRDSAMYRCASARAGGLTDTQYFGPGTRLTVL.

This clonotype was recorded a few times. The chain is built from TRBV30 and TRBJ2-3; a possible D gene is TRBD2 (6 bases). The CDR3 loop spans 13 amino acids. The V and J ends lost 5 bases and 4 bases respectively, with 13 bases between them. Germline loops: CDR1 GTSNPN, CDR2 SVGIG (reference sequence). The CDR3 nucleotides are TGTGCCTGGTGCTCGGGGAGGTCAGATACGCAGTATTTT. Translated: CAWCSGRSDTQYF.

This chain links TRBV6-1 with TRBJ2-7, with TRBD1 as a possible D gene (6 bases). With 4 bases removed from V and 4 bases from J, the gap between germline ends came to 11 bases. Per germline, CDR1 MNHNS and CDR2 SASEGT. The CDR3 covers 13 residues. CDR3 DNA: TGTGCCAGCAGTGGGGACAACGGTTACGAGCAGTACTTC. Translation: CASSGDNGYEQYF.

The chain carries TRBV19 and TRBJ1-3, with unresolved D. The CDR3 spans 14 residues. Germline loops: CDR1 LNHDA, CDR2 SQIVND (reference sequence). Trimming took off 2 bases at V and 4 bases at J, with 9 bases between the two ends. DNA of the CDR3: TGTGCCAGTAGTATAACGGATACCGGAAACACCATATATTTT. Translation gives CASSITDTGNTIYF.

The table lists this clonotype with a few counts. The V gene is TRBV10-3, the J gene TRBJ2-7; 14 nucleotides agree with TRBD2. The J segment lost 6 bases and the V segment lost 0 bases, leaving 7 bases of the junction unmatched. The CDR3 extends over 17 amino acids. Germline CDR1 reads ENHRY; CDR2 reads SYGVKD. DNA of the CDR3: TGTGCCATCAGTGAGTCCTCCGGACTAGCGGGAGGTGGCGAGCAGTACTTC. This translates into CAISESSGLAGGGEQYF.

This clonotype was seen more than once but under ten times. V gene TRBV9 combines with J gene TRBJ2-7, with D hard to call. Per germline, CDR1 SGDLS and CDR2 YYNGEE. The CDR3 length is 13 residues. V was pared by 0 bases and J by 0 bases, with 4 bases between. The CDR3: CASSVGGSYEQYF. For the CDR3, the DNA is TGTGCCAGCAGCGTAGGCGGCTCCTACGAGCAGTACTTC.

This chain links TRBV2 with TRBJ1-1, with TRBD1 identical over 9 bases. CDR1 is SNHLY, CDR2 FYNNEI, per germline. Losses at the gene ends were 4 bases for V and 6 bases for J; bases not matched to a gene: 3. The CDR3 is 13 residues long. The CDR3 nucleotides read TGTGCCAGCAGTGCGGGACAGGGCCCTGAAGCTTTCTTT. It codes for CASSAGQGPEAFF.

This clonotype has just a few counts. The V and J genes are TRBV10-3 and TRBJ2-1; tentatively, D is TRBD1 (6 bases). V lost 3 bases to trimming and J lost 3 bases, with 15 bases between them. The CDR3 is 16 amino acids. In germline, CDR1 is ENHRY, CDR2 SYGVKD. As DNA, the CDR3 is TGTGCCATCAGTGAATATAATCAGGGGTTCTACAATGAGCAGTTCTTC. As protein: CAISEYNQGFYNEQFF.

This clonotype has more than one count but fewer than ten. The V and J genes are TRBV24-1 and TRBJ1-5; the D is unclear. This CDR3 is 12 amino acids long. Per germline, CDR1 KGHDR and CDR2 SFDVKD. Trimming left V 4 bases short and J 4 bases short, with 4 bases between. In DNA, the CDR3 is TGTGCCACCAGTGAGTATAATCAGCCCCAGCATTTT. It specifies CATSEYNQPQHF.

V and J are TRBV2 and TRBJ2-5; TRBD1 or TRBD2 may be the D gene (5 bases each). This CDR3 is built from 11 residues. Germline CDR1 and CDR2: SNHLY and FYNNEI. Trimming removed 8 bases at V and 3 bases at J, with 7 bases between. The CDR3 protein is CASQGEETQYF. CDR3 nucleotide sequence: TGTGCCAGCCAGGGAGAAGAGACCCAGTACTTC.

Many counts were recorded for this clonotype. The chain employs TRBV12-3 or TRBV12-4 and TRBJ2-3, with 9 bases that match TRBD1. The CDR3 consists of 15 residues. Germline trimming cut 3 bases from V and 1 base from J; bases unmatched to any gene: 2. CDR3 DNA: TGTGCCAGCAGTTTTCGGACAGGGGGCACAGATACGCAGTATTTT. Its protein is CASSFRTGGTDTQYF.

This chain uses TRBV5-5 with TRBJ2-7, with D tentatively TRBD1 (6 bases). This CDR3 spans 15 amino acids. The V end was cut by 0 bases, the J end by 2 bases, with 12 bases between. Per the germline V gene, CDR1 is SGHKS and CDR2 is YYEKEE (reference sequence). The CDR3 DNA reads as TGTGCCAGCAGCTTGGCCGGTCAGGGGACCTACGAGCAGTACTTC. This translates into CASSLAGQGTYEQYF.

The chain links TRBV7-9 to TRBJ2-1; D is unclear. The CDR3 contains 13 residues. The V end was cut by 2 bases, the J end by 5 bases, with 7 bases between. Germline loops: CDR1 SEHNR, CDR2 FQNEAQ (reference sequence). The CDR3: CASSLMGDNEQFF. The CDR3 nucleotides read TGTGCCAGCAGCTTAATGGGCGACAATGAGCAGTTCTTC.

This clonotype was counted a few times. The chain has TRBV29-1 and TRBJ2-2; possible D gene TRBD2, 6 bases. Germline assignment: CDR1 SQVTM and CDR2 ANQGSEA. Trimming took off 2 bases at V and 4 bases at J, with 14 bases between the two ends. This CDR3 is 15 amino acids long. DNA for the CDR3: TGCAGCGTTGAACTCGGGACTGTCACCACCGGGGAGCTGTTTTTT. This codes for CSVELGTVTTGELFF.

This chain links TRBV15 with TRBJ2-5, with TRBD1 matching 7 bases. The V gene end was trimmed by 0 bases and the J gene end by 5 bases; junction bases not matched to a gene: 6. CDR1 LNHNV and CDR2 YYDKDF come from the germline V gene (reference sequence). The CDR3 extends over 15 amino acids. The CDR3 coding sequence is TGTGCCACCAGCAGAGATCAAGGGGGCGCGGAGACCCAGTACTTC. It codes for CATSRDQGGAETQYF. Drawing the rest from reference TRBV15 and TRBJ2-5, the complete variable domain is DAMVIQNPRYQVTQFGKPVTLSCSQTLNHNVMYWYQQKSSQAPKLLFHYYDKDFNNEADTPDNFQSRRPNTSFCFLDIRSPGLGDTAMYLCATSRDQGGAETQYFGPGTRLLVL.

This chain connects TRBV3-1 to TRBJ1-1; 9 bases are a match to TRBD1. This CDR3 has 14 amino acids. V shed 4 bases and J 5 bases; nucleotides not matched to a gene: 5. Germline V CDR1 and CDR2: LGHDT, YNNKEL (reference sequence). CDR3 amino acids: CASSRGTGRTEAFF. In DNA, the CDR3 is TGTGCCAGCAGCCGCGGGACAGGGAGGACTGAAGCTTTCTTT.

There are a few counts of this clonotype. V and J are TRBV7-2 and TRBJ1-2, with no clear D. CDR3 size: 14 residues. Trimming removed 3 bases from V and 8 bases from J, with 16 bases in between. The germline gives CDR1 SGHTA, CDR2 FQGNSA. The CDR3 nucleotides read TGTGCCAGCAGCTTCCATCGGACCATGAGGGGCTACACCTTC. Translated, it gives CASSFHRTMRGYTF.

This chain connects TRBV9 to TRBJ2-6, with a possible D match to TRBD1 (6 bases). CDR1 is SGDLS, CDR2 YYNGEE, per germline. This CDR3 has 18 residues. V lost 0 bases and J 2 bases, leaving 15 bases between the germline ends. This chain's CDR3 is CASSVAKQGIPGANVLTF. The CDR3 DNA follows: TGTGCCAGCAGCGTAGCTAAACAGGGAATCCCTGGGGCCAACGTCCTGACTTTC.

The rearrangement links TRBV5-1 to TRBJ2-2; D is unresolved. Germline V gene sequence: CDR1 SGHRS, CDR2 YFSETQ. The CDR3 has 16 amino acids. Trimming pared 4 bases from V and 0 bases from J, leaving 13 bases between. The CDR3 here is CASSLNPATNTGELFF. The DNA of the CDR3 is TGCGCCAGCAGCCTAAACCCGGCCACGAACACCGGGGAGCTGTTTTTT.

This clonotype has just a few counts. The genes are TRBV12-3 or TRBV12-4 and TRBJ2-2, with 9 bases lining up with TRBD1. This CDR3 contains 14 residues. V was pared by 3 bases and J by 9 bases, with 5 bases of the junction left unmatched. The CDR3 reads CASSFPTGGRELFF. The CDR3 DNA sequence: TGTGCCAGCAGTTTCCCGACAGGGGGAAGGGAGCTGTTTTTT.

V usage is TRBV7-9 and J usage is TRBJ1-5, with D possibly TRBD1 on 6 matching bases. The V gene's germline CDR1 is SEHNR and CDR2 FQNEAQ (reference sequence). The CDR3 runs 15 residues. Between the trimmed V and J ends, which lost 4 bases and 0 bases, there was a span of 10 bases. The CDR3 bases are TGTGCCAGCAGCTCAGGACAGTATAGCAATCAGCCCCAGCATTTT. This encodes CASSSGQYSNQPQHF. The full variable domain, with the rest looked up from reference TRBV7-9 and TRBJ1-5, is DTGVSQNPRHKITKRGQNVTFRCDPISEHNRLYWYRQTLGQGPEFLTYFQNEAQLEKSRLLSDRFSAERPKGSFSTLEIQRTEQGDSAMYLCASSSGQYSNQPQHFGDGTRLSIL.

This clonotype occurred a few times. The chain is built from TRBV18 and TRBJ2-1; 9 bases are a match to TRBD2. CDR1 KGHSH and CDR2 LQKENI come from the germline V gene. The CDR3 is 16 residues long. The V and J ends lost 3 bases and 8 bases, in that order; junction bases with no gene match: 11. CDR3 sequence reads: CASSPRGGAVTDEQFF. For the CDR3, the DNA is TGTGCCAGCTCACCGCGCGGGGGGGCTGTTACCGATGAGCAGTTCTTC.

This clonotype was detected only a few times. The rearrangement uses TRBV7-9 and TRBJ1-2; 7 bases agree with TRBD1. CDR1 is SEHNR, CDR2 FQNEAQ, per germline (reference sequence). Trimming took 5 bases from V and 6 from J; bases not matched to a gene: 9. The CDR3 runs to 14 residues. CDR3 sequence: CASSPRQGRDGYTF. CDR3 sequence (DNA): TGTGCCAGCAGCCCCCGACAGGGCAGAGATGGCTACACCTTC.

The rearrangement links TRBV3-1 to TRBJ1-5; D unresolved. Germline CDR1 and CDR2: LGHDT and YNNKEL (reference sequence). The CDR3 spans 15 residues. V gave up 1 base and J gave up 3 bases, with 10 bases separating them. This chain's CDR3 is CASSQGGSSNQPQHF. Written as DNA, the CDR3 is TGTGCCAGCAGCCAAGGGGGTAGTTCCAATCAGCCCCAGCATTTT.

This clonotype was seen more than once but under ten times. The chain uses TRBV27 and TRBJ1-4; 9 bases match TRBD1. CDR1 and CDR2 from the germline V gene are MNHEY and SMNVEV (reference sequence). The CDR3 totals 20 residues. J was trimmed by 5 bases and V by 2 bases; bases with no gene match: 18. The CDR3 here is CASSLRGPQGQGFENEKLFF. The CDR3 DNA sequence: TGTGCCAGCAGTTTACGGGGACCCCAGGGACAGGGCTTCGAAAATGAAAAACTGTTTTTT.